What follows are 18 T cell receptor beta chains derived from one specimen sequenced in a study of control samples from healthy donors and cancer patients. Only in-frame clones appear in the TCRdb table, and some are missing; sequencing was by immunoSEQ multiplex PCR. Found here are 100,000 to 150,000 clones, roughly 92% of them singletons; the top ten hold 4.5% to 7%. The source material was blood. The origin of the receptors is a man younger than 35 in good health.

This chain connects TRBV10-2 to TRBJ2-1, with TRBD2 matching over 8 bases. Per the germline V gene, CDR1 is WSHSY and CDR2 is SAAADI. V was clipped by 8 bases and J by 4 bases; unmatched bases: 10. This CDR3 region has 15 residues. The chain's CDR3 is CASSPTSALYNEQFF. As DNA, the CDR3 is TGCGCCAGCTCCCCGACTAGCGCCCTATACAATGAGCAGTTCTTC.

V and J are TRBV27 and TRBJ1-5; D remains ambiguous. CDR1 MNHEY and CDR2 SMNVEV come from the germline V gene (reference sequence). This CDR3 is 14 amino acids long. Trimming took off 0 bases at V and 5 bases at J, with 8 bases between the two ends. The CDR3 bases are TGTGCCAGCAGTTTATCCGGTCACGATCAGCCCCAGCATTTT. Translated, it gives CASSLSGHDQPQHF.

CDR3 DNA sequence: TGTGCCGGATTAGGGGAGAACACTGAAGCTTTCTTT. Translated: CAGLGENTEAFF. This sequence joins TRBV6-5 and TRBJ1-1, with D possibly matching TRBD1 (5 bases). CDR1 MNHEY and CDR2 SVGAGI come from the germline V gene. CDR3 length: 12 amino acids. Trimming stripped 11 bases from V and 1 base from J, with 11 bases between.

The chain combines TRBV10-2 with TRBJ2-3; 12 bases are shared with TRBD2. CDR1 is WSHSY and CDR2 is SAAADI in the germline V gene. The CDR3 is 16 amino acids. V was clipped by 5 bases and J by 5 bases; unmatched bases: 8. The CDR3 region is CASSPASGGALDTQYF. The CDR3 DNA follows: TGCGCCAGCAGTCCCGCTAGCGGGGGGGCCTTAGATACGCAGTATTTT.

The chain recombines TRBV7-7 with TRBJ2-5, with a tentative D call TRBD2 (5 bases). Germline V gene lookup returns CDR1 SSHAT and CDR2 FNYEAQ (reference sequence). This CDR3 is built from 13 residues. Trimming left V 5 bases short and J 2 bases short, with 9 bases between. CDR3 sequence reads: CASSRGLQETQYF. CDR3 DNA sequence: TGTGCCAGCAGCCGAGGACTTCAAGAGACCCAGTACTTC.

The chain links TRBV7-3 to TRBJ1-2; the match to TRBD1 covers 8 bases. CDR1 is SGHTA and CDR2 is FQGTGA in the germline V gene. CDR3 size: 15 residues. Losses at the gene ends were 5 bases for V and 3 bases for J; bases not matched to a gene: 8. The CDR3 DNA is TGTGCCAGCAGCCAAAGGACAGGGCCTTACTATGGCTACACCTTC. It codes for CASSQRTGPYYGYTF. The whole variable domain, remainder taken from reference TRBV7-3 and TRBJ1-2, is GAGVSQTPSNKVTEKGKYVELRCDPISGHTALYWYRQSLGQGPEFLIYFQGTGAADDSGLPNDRFFAVRPEGSVSTLKIQRTERGDSAVYLCASSQRTGPYYGYTFGSGTRLTVV.

The gene calls are TRBV6-1 and TRBJ1-5; a possible D gene is TRBD1 (6 bases). The germline gives CDR1 MNHNS, CDR2 SASEGT. Trimming stripped 2 bases from V and 5 bases from J, with 13 bases between. The CDR3 runs to 15 residues. CDR3 nucleotides: TGTGCCAGCAGTGAAATCGGGGGGCGTCATCAGCCCCAGCATTTT. It yields the protein CASSEIGGRHQPQHF.

The V call is TRBV27, the J call TRBJ2-5, with D tentatively TRBD2 (6 bases). Germline V gives CDR1 MNHEY, CDR2 SMNVEV (reference sequence). The CDR3 contains 13 residues. V lost 0 bases and J 6 bases, leaving 8 bases between the germline ends. The CDR3 spells CASSLSGGQTQYF. The CDR3 DNA reads as TGTGCCAGCAGTTTATCGGGGGGACAGACCCAGTACTTC.

The chain carries TRBV9 and TRBJ1-6; TRBD1 matches at 7 bases. Germline lookup yields CDR1 SGDLS and CDR2 YYNGEE. CDR3 length equals 19 residues. Trimming cost V 3 bases and J 3 bases; bases outside gene matches: 15. The CDR3 nucleotides are TGTGCCAGCAGCGCACTCGGGACAGCCTTAGGAAACTATAATTCACCCCTCCACTTT. It translates to CASSALGTALGNYNSPLHF.

Only one count was recorded for this clone. The gene calls are TRBV25-1 and TRBJ1-2; D not certain. Trimming removed 8 bases at V and 4 bases at J, with 14 bases between. The CDR3 is 13 residues long. Looked up from germline, CDR1 is MGHDK and CDR2 is SYGVNS. CDR3 in amino acids: CASSDGPSYGYTF. CDR3 nucleotides: TGTGCCAGCTCCGACGGACCGTCCTATGGCTACACCTTC.

In DNA form, the CDR3 reads TGTGCCAGCCTGCTCTCCGACAGGGGTGACGAGCAGTTCTTC. Amino acid sequence: CASLLSDRGDEQFF. The rearrangement links TRBV7-2 to TRBJ2-1; 8 positions agree with TRBD1. The CDR3 sequence is 14 residues long. J was trimmed by 10 bases and V by 8 bases; bases with no gene match: 13. The V gene's germline CDR1 is SGHTA and CDR2 FQGNSA.

Comments on this clone: One end of the junction fails to match germline, which may point to a read error. This specimen includes other DNA sequences encoding the same CDR3. The V and J genes are TRBV5-1 and TRBJ2-2; TRBD1 is a possible D gene (6 bases). The length of the CDR3 is 15 residues. Germline V gives CDR1 SGHRS, CDR2 YFSETQ. The CDR3 protein is CASSLLAGVTGELFF. CDR3 in DNA: TGTGCCAGCAGCTTGTTGGCAGGGGTCACCGGGGAGCTGTTTTTT. Full variable domain (remainder filled in from reference TRBV5-1 and TRBJ2-2): KAGVTQTPRYLIKTRGQQVTLSCSPISGHRSVSWYQQTPGQGLQFLFEYFSETQRNKGNFPGRFSGRQFSNSRSEMNVSTLELGDSALYLCASSLLAGVTGELFFGEGSRLTVL.

The V call is TRBV2, the J call TRBJ1-2; D is perhaps TRBD1 (5 bases). This CDR3 region has 17 residues. V lost 2 bases and J 8 bases, leaving 24 bases between the germline ends. The V gene's germline CDR1 is SNHLY and CDR2 FYNNEI. DNA of the CDR3: TGTGCCAGCAGTGAATGGTTCGCAGGGAGCGGGAAGTTCGGCTACACCTTC. This encodes CASSEWFAGSGKFGYTF.

The chain has TRBV28 and TRBJ2-7; TRBD2 aligns across 7 bases. Germline loops: CDR1 MDHEN, CDR2 SYDVKM. The V and J ends lost 5 bases and 5 bases, in that order; junction bases with no gene match: 12. The CDR3 totals 15 residues. CDR3: CASSPQGGERNEQYF. CDR3 in DNA: TGTGCCAGCAGTCCTCAGGGAGGGGAGAGGAACGAGCAGTACTTC.

J is TRBJ1-5 and V is TRBV11-2; 9 bases are a match to TRBD1. Germline loops: CDR1 SGHAT, CDR2 FQNNGV. V shed 4 bases, J shed 1 base, and the junction held 2 bases outside the gene matches. CDR3 length: 15 amino acids. The CDR3 protein is CASSSGQGSNQPQHF. The CDR3 DNA reads as TGTGCCAGCAGCTCGGGACAGGGAAGCAATCAGCCCCAGCATTTT.

The chain employs TRBV4-1 and TRBJ2-1; either TRBD1 or TRBD2 may supply D (5 bases each). This CDR3 has 14 amino acids. Per the germline V gene, CDR1 is MGHRA and CDR2 is YSYEKL. Trimming pared 4 bases from V and 3 bases from J, leaving 10 bases between. The CDR3 nucleotides read TGCGCCAGCAGCCCGAGGGGCGTCTACAATGAGCAGTTCTTC. Translated, it gives CASSPRGVYNEQFF.

In this sample, this clone turned up once. The chain employs TRBV27 and TRBJ2-7, with 10 bases aligning to TRBD2. V shed 3 bases, J shed 3 bases, and the junction held 8 bases outside the gene matches. There are 16 residues in the CDR3. Germline V CDR1 and CDR2: MNHEY, SMNVEV (reference sequence). The CDR3 nucleotides are TGTGCCAGCAGTTTTTTAGCGGGGGGTGCCTTCTACGAGCAGTACTTC. The encoded protein is CASSFLAGGAFYEQYF.

The chain recombines TRBV10-3 with TRBJ1-6; D is unresolved. This CDR3 is 16 amino acids long. Trimming left V 3 bases short and J 0 bases short, with 9 bases between. Germline V lookup: CDR1 ENHRY, CDR2 SYGVKD. CDR3 amino acids: CAISEGPSSYNSPLHF. As DNA, the CDR3 is TGTGCCATCAGTGAAGGGCCGAGCTCCTATAATTCACCCCTCCACTTT.